This T cell receptor (beta chain) was found in a study of regulatory T cells in long-lasting Graves disease. Overall study results and limits: Exclusively peripheral blood, rather than thyroid tissue, was studied. Newly diagnosed patients shared about a thousand public clonotypes; persistent patients shared approximately 2,700.

The CDR3 has 16 residues. The germline V gene encodes CDR1 LGHDT and CDR2 YNNKEL (reference sequence). Trimming removed 4 bases at V and 6 bases at J, with 20 bases between. Construction of TCR beta libraries relied on iRepertoire HTBI primers and on Arm-PCR targeting CDR3 regions. TCRdb fed the multiplex PCR reads into MiXCR, producing one record per CDR3 protein. The profile shows hundreds of thousands of distinct CDR3 sequences, 15% of them singletons. Only a few counts were recorded for this clonotype. Its antigen is not known. Time point indicated: newly diagnosed GD, antithyroid drugs for less than 3 months. TCR sequences were obtained from RNA taken from PBMCs. Roughly 9 milliliters of peripheral blood were taken and placed in EDTA tubes.

The specimen comprised peripheral blood mononuclear cells (PBMCs), sampled at new diagnosis, from a patient treated with antithyroid drugs. V is TRBV3-1 and J is TRBJ2-3; D might be TRBD1 (5 bases). The receptor was derived from a female donor with Graves disease. In nucleotides, the CDR3 is TGTGCCAGCAGCCCTCCGCTCATGGGCAACAGGGATACGCAGTATTTT. Protein sequence: CASSPPLMGNRDTQYF.